This T cell receptor (beta chain) was identified during a study of T cells in Graves' hyperthyroidism and ophthalmopathy. Trimming stripped 5 bases from V and 4 bases from J, with 6 bases between. Germline V gene data show CDR1 as LNHDA and CDR2 as SQIVND (reference sequence). This CDR3 comprises 12 residues. Template material for amplifying TCR beta CDR3 regions consisted of RNA transcripts. With the HTBI primer set, the TCR CDR3 went through a first round of RT-PCR. TCRdb called the multiplex PCR reads again in MiXCR, with one record for every CDR3 protein. Of more than 500,000 distinct CDR3 sequences listed, about half are singletons. This clonotype appeared many times.

The source of this sequence is an adult woman with Graves' disease, either hyperthyroidism or ophthalmopathy (not recorded which). The chain links TRBV19 to TRBJ1-3; D not resolved. The sequenced material came from peripheral blood or thyroid tissue (not recorded which). The CDR3 region has the DNA TGTGCCAGTAGTCCGGACGGAAACACCATATATTTT. It yields the protein CASSPDGNTIYF.